The entry below gives a single T cell receptor beta chain sequence along with its context. A J-beta primer mix and a sample-barcoded 5' primer were used in a second PCR of about 7 to 12 cycles. Each CDR3 protein gets one entry after TCRdb re-called the 5' RACE reads with MiXCR. The data hold about a million distinct CDR3 sequences, with 51% observed a single time. This entry is derived from a study of blood T cells in healthy people across ages. V lost 2 bases, J lost 3 bases, and 6 bases stayed unmatched. The CDR3 has 16 amino acids. Per the germline V gene, CDR1 is LGHNA and CDR2 is YSLEER. Sequenced sample: blood. V and J are TRBV4-3 and TRBJ2-1, with 8 bases identical to TRBD2. The clonotype comes from a woman aged 60-70 years in good health. The CDR3 reads CASSQSTSGLYNEQFF. Here the CDR3 DNA reads TGCGCCAGCAGCCAAAGTACTAGCGGCCTCTACAATGAGCAGTTCTTC.